The clone carrying this TCR beta chain has more than one count but fewer than ten. Antigen: not known. The data belong to a study of identical twins. The study's findings and limits: Insertion counts were lower in abundant cord blood beta clonotypes, a trend that memory repertoires did not show. Invariant cells of the MAIT and iNKT types might have partly distorted the zero-insertion analyses.

From the 5' RACE reads, TCRdb called clonotypes with MiXCR, one entry per CDR3 protein. The sample contains 700,000 or so distinct CDR3 sequences, over 8.5% of which appear only once. The same data also went into a second study, on yellow fever vaccine responses in identical twins.

Sequences were obtained from PBMCs. This clonotype originated in a woman between 18 and 29 years old in good health.

The CDR3 spells CASSNRDRSSYNEQFF. DNA for the CDR3: TGTGCCAGCAGCAACCGGGACAGGAGCTCCTACAATGAGCAGTTCTTC. The chain uses TRBV21-1 and TRBJ2-1; TRBD1 is taken as the D call from the table, unchecked against the DNA. TRBV21-1 is a listed pseudogene. The CDR3 length is 16 residues.